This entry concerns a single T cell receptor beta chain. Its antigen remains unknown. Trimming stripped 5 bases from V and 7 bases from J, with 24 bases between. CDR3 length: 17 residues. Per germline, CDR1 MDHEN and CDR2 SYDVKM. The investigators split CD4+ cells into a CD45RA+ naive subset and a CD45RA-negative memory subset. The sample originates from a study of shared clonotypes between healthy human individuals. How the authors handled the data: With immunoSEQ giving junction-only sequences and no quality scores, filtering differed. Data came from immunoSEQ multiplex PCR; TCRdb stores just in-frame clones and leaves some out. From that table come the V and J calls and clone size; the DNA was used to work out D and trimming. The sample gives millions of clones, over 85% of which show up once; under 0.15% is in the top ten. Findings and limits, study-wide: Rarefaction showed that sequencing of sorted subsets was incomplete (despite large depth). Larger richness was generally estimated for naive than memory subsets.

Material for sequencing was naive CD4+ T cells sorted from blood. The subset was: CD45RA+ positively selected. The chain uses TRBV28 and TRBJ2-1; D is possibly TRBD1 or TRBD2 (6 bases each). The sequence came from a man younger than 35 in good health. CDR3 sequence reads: CASSKNLGRGRGNEQFF. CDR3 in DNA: TGTGCCAGCAGTAAGAACTTGGGCCGGGGGCGAGGGAATGAGCAGTTCTTC.